Here is one T cell receptor (beta chain) with its context. Germline V CDR1 and CDR2: SGHVS, FNYEAQ. The CDR3 sequence is 16 residues long. Unmatched junction bases numbered 6, after V lost 0 bases and J lost 9 bases. These data originate in a study of blood T cell repertoires in COVID-19. About the study: PBMCs, B-cell-depleted T cells, or T cells were the source of the cDNA or gDNA that made up the material.

TCRdb's copy holds only in-frame clones and misses some; the assay was immunoSEQ multiplex PCR. The sample yields 98,000 or so clones, about three quarters seen once. The chain couples TRBV7-6 to TRBJ1-6; 9 bases map to TRBD1. The sequenced sample was peripheral blood. The receptor was isolated from a woman aged 40 to 50 with acute or convalescent COVID-19. CDR3 sequence reads: CASSLAPGQGGSPLHF. The CDR3 bases are TGTGCCAGCAGCTTAGCCCCGGGACAGGGTGGTTCACCCCTCCACTTT.